Below, 27 T cell receptor beta chains from the same sample are listed, as sequenced in a study of PD-1 blockade in classical Hodgkin lymphoma. The time point was: cycle 4 day 1 (C4D1), after about 6 weeks of nivolumab. Each patient relapsed following autologous stem cell transplantation, and prior brentuximab vedotin exposure differed. The authors enriched CD8+ T cells from thawed PBMCs via magnetic negative selection. Some clones are missing from TCRdb's copy, which holds only in-frame ones; the method was immunoSEQ multiplex PCR. The sample contains approximately 14,000 clones, 89% of which appear only once. Sequenced material: CD8+ T cells from blood, taken before the fourth cycle of nivolumab. The source is a human donor with classical Hodgkin lymphoma.

This sequence joins TRBV6-6 and TRBJ1-6; TRBD1 is a possible D gene (6 bases). Germline CDR1 reads MNHNY; CDR2 reads SVGAGI (reference sequence). The CDR3 runs 15 residues. The CDR3 here is CAVNGAGAYNSPLHF. DNA for the CDR3: TGTGCAGTCAACGGGGCAGGGGCCTATAATTCACCCCTCCACTTT.

The chain recombines TRBV6-4 with TRBJ1-2; TRBD1 is a possible D gene (6 bases). V was shortened by 7 bases and J by 4 bases, with 22 bases between the two germline ends. This CDR3 contains 16 residues. In germline, CDR1 is MRHNA, CDR2 SNTAGT. CDR3 DNA: TGTGCCAGCAAAAACCCACTCATTAGGGGGGGCTATGGCTACACCTTC. Translating gives CASKNPLIRGGYGYTF.

J is TRBJ1-1 and V is TRBV27; unclear D gene. Germline CDR1 and CDR2: MNHEY and SMNVEV (reference sequence). The V end was cut by 2 bases, the J end by 6 bases, with 10 bases between. The CDR3 covers 13 residues. CDR3 region: CASSLGVLSEAFF. In DNA, the CDR3 is TGTGCCAGCAGTTTAGGGGTGCTGTCTGAAGCTTTCTTT.

This chain links TRBV10-3 with TRBJ2-7; D not certain. There are 12 residues in the CDR3. Trimming left V 7 bases short and J 1 base short, with 8 bases between. CDR1 is ENHRY and CDR2 is SYGVKD in the germline V gene. The CDR3 coding sequence is TGTGCCATCATGACGGCTTCCTACGAGCAGTACTTC. It codes for CAIMTASYEQYF.

The gene calls are TRBV19 and TRBJ1-6; D might be TRBD1 (5 bases). There are 13 residues in the CDR3. Trimming took off 6 bases at V and 8 bases at J, with 11 bases between the two ends. In germline, CDR1 is LNHDA, CDR2 SQIVND (reference sequence). The CDR3 DNA is TGTGCCAGTAGCACCGGGGCCCATTCACCCCTCCACTTT. It translates to CASSTGAHSPLHF.

V is TRBV11-2 and J is TRBJ2-1; 11 bases line up with TRBD2. The CDR3 extends over 15 amino acids. V was pared by 1 base and J by 8 bases, with 4 bases of the junction left unmatched. Germline CDR1 SGHAT, CDR2 FQNNGV. This CDR3 is CASSLVAGGQDEQFF. The CDR3 DNA is TGTGCCAGCAGCTTAGTAGCGGGGGGGCAGGATGAGCAGTTCTTC.

In DNA, the CDR3 is TGCAGCGTTGCGTATGGAGCGGGGGAGTACGAGCAGTACTTC. The encoded protein is CSVAYGAGEYEQYF. V is TRBV29-1 and J is TRBJ2-7, with 8 bases aligning to TRBD2. With V trimmed by 4 bases and J by 4 bases, 9 bases remained unmatched. Per the germline V gene, CDR1 is SQVTM and CDR2 is ANQGSEA. The CDR3 length is 14 residues.

The table lists this clone with a count of one. The chain is built from TRBV2 and TRBJ2-3, with D possibly being TRBD1 (5 bases). Germline V gene data show CDR1 as SNHLY and CDR2 as FYNNEI. Trimming pared 5 bases from V and 0 bases from J, leaving 9 bases between. The CDR3 covers 14 residues. The CDR3 coding sequence is TGTGCCAGCAGTTCACGACAGAGCACAGATACGCAGTATTTT. Encoded protein: CASSSRQSTDTQYF.

The chain links TRBV7-8 to TRBJ2-2; 8 nucleotides agree with TRBD2. Per the germline V gene, CDR1 is SGHVS and CDR2 is FQNEAQ. The CDR3 loop spans 16 amino acids. V shed 1 base and J 4 bases; nucleotides not matched to a gene: 5. CDR3 coding DNA: TGTGCCAGCAGCTTAGGCGGGGGGCGCAGCACCGGGGAGCTGTTTTTT. It is translated as CASSLGGGRSTGELFF.

V and J are TRBV19 and TRBJ2-5; D is possibly TRBD2 (6 bases). The CDR3 extends over 13 amino acids. The V gene lost 5 bases and the J gene lost 3 bases, with 10 bases spanning the gap. Looked up from germline, CDR1 is LNHDA and CDR2 is SQIVND (reference sequence). This CDR3 reads CASSSPGEETQYF. In DNA form, the CDR3 reads TGTGCCAGTAGTTCGCCGGGAGAAGAGACCCAGTACTTC.

This clone was seen once. V gene TRBV28 combines with J gene TRBJ2-3; the match to TRBD2 covers 14 bases. Germline V lookup: CDR1 MDHEN, CDR2 SYDVKM. J lost 4 bases, V lost 4 bases, and 7 bases had no gene match. The length of the CDR3 is 17 residues. CDR3 nucleotides: TGTGCCAGCAGTTCCATAGTGGGACTAGCGGGAGCAGATACGCAGTATTTT. Protein product: CASSSIVGLAGADTQYF.

V is TRBV13 and J is TRBJ2-2; 11 bases line up with TRBD2. The V gene's germline CDR1 is PRHDT and CDR2 FYEKMQ (reference sequence). There are 22 residues in the CDR3. V lost 0 bases to trimming and J lost 4 bases; unmatched junction nucleotides: 19. In DNA form, the CDR3 reads TGTGCCAGCAGCTTAGGAATCCCGGGACTAGCGGAACACCGACCTAGCACCGGGGAGCTGTTTTTT. Translating gives CASSLGIPGLAEHRPSTGELFF.

This clone is a singleton in its sample. J is TRBJ2-5 and V is TRBV18; D gene ambiguous. Germline values: CDR1 KGHSH, CDR2 LQKENI. This CDR3 contains 13 residues. Trimming removed 3 bases from V and 0 bases from J, with 5 bases in between. The CDR3 region has the DNA TGTGCCAGCTCACCTCCGTACCAAGAGACCCAGTACTTC. Amino acids: CASSPPYQETQYF.

The rearrangement joins TRBV5-1 to TRBJ2-7; D possibly corresponds to TRBD1 (6 bases). V was cut by 5 bases and J by 3 bases, with 12 bases left in between. From germline, CDR1 is SGHRS and CDR2 YFSETQ. CDR3 size: 13 residues. CDR3 loop: CASRPGQNYEQYF. The CDR3 coding sequence is TGCGCCAGCAGACCCGGACAGAACTACGAGCAGTACTTC.

The chain couples TRBV11-3 to TRBJ2-5; 8 positions match TRBD1. CDR3 length: 13 residues. The germline V gene has CDR1 SGHNT and CDR2 YENEEA. Trimming removed 6 bases from V and 3 bases from J; junction bases left unmatched: 3. In DNA form, the CDR3 reads TGTGCCAGCAGGAACAGGGGGGAAGAGACCCAGTACTTC. Encoded protein: CASRNRGEETQYF. Drawing the rest from reference TRBV11-3 and TRBJ2-5, the complete variable domain is EAGVVQSPRYKIIEKKQPVAFWCNPISGHNTLYWYLQNLGQGPELLIRYENEEAVDDSQLPKDRFSAERLKGVDSTLKIQPAELGDSAVYLCASRNRGEETQYFGPGTRLLVL.

The chain combines TRBV15 with TRBJ2-7; 7 bases line up with TRBD2. CDR3 length: 14 amino acids. Germline-derived CDR1 and CDR2 are LNHNV and YYDKDF (reference sequence). The J segment lost 3 bases and the V segment lost 3 bases, leaving 5 bases of the junction unmatched. This CDR3 reads CATSRDGTIYEQYF. The CDR3, as DNA: TGTGCCACCAGCAGGGACGGGACTATCTACGAGCAGTACTTC.

V gene TRBV6-5 combines with J gene TRBJ2-7; 8 bases fit TRBD1. In germline, CDR1 is MNHEY, CDR2 SVGAGI. J was trimmed by 3 bases and V by 2 bases; bases with no gene match: 6. This CDR3 contains 15 residues. The CDR3 reads CASSYRTGSLYEQYF. The DNA for the CDR3 is TGTGCCAGCAGTTACCGGACAGGGTCCCTCTACGAGCAGTACTTC.

This clone was found once. The chain couples TRBV28 to TRBJ2-7; D is ambiguous. The CDR3 runs 15 residues. Germline values: CDR1 MDHEN, CDR2 SYDVKM. Deletions cut 6 bases from V and 1 base from J, with 16 bases between. In DNA, the CDR3 is TGTGCCAGCAGCTCAACCTTAAGTGGGTCCTACGAGCAGTACTTC. Protein sequence: CASSSTLSGSYEQYF. Together with reference TRBV28 and TRBJ2-7, the CDR3 gives the full variable domain: DVKVTQSSRYLVKRTGEKVFLECVQDMDHENMFWYRQDPGLGLRLIYFSYDVKMKEKGDIPEGYSVSREKKERFSLILESASTNQTSMYLCASSSTLSGSYEQYFGPGTRLTVT.

This clone showed up just a few times. The chain joins TRBV2 to TRBJ1-2, with 7 bases aligning to TRBD1. Germline V lookup: CDR1 SNHLY, CDR2 FYNNEI. Losses at the gene ends were 2 bases for V and 7 bases for J; bases not matched to a gene: 4. The CDR3 is 13 amino acids. CDR3 DNA: TGTGCCAGCAGTGAAAGGCCAGGGGGTGGCTACACCTTC. Translation: CASSERPGGGYTF.

This chain connects TRBV6-9 to TRBJ2-6; D is uncertain. Germline CDR1 and CDR2: MNHGY and SVAAGI. The CDR3 covers 20 residues. With 3 bases removed from V and 0 bases from J, the gap between germline ends came to 21 bases. In DNA, the CDR3 is TGTGCCAGCAGTTACCCGCTCCGGACGGGCCGTTGCTCTGGGGCCAACGTCCTGACTTTC. Translation: CASSYPLRTGRCSGANVLTF.

This clone was counted between two and nine times. The chain has TRBV7-9 and TRBJ2-7; 11 bases line up with TRBD1. After removal of 6 bases from V and 4 bases from J, the junction contained 5 bases not matched to a gene. Looked up from germline, CDR1 is SEHNR and CDR2 is FQNEAQ (reference sequence). CDR3 length equals 14 residues. CDR3: CASSPGQGAYEQYF. The DNA for the CDR3 is TGTGCCAGCAGTCCCGGACAGGGGGCGTACGAGCAGTACTTC. Full variable domain (rest looked up from reference TRBV7-9 and TRBJ2-7): DTGVSQNPRHKITKRGQNVTFRCDPISEHNRLYWYRQTLGQGPEFLTYFQNEAQLEKSRLLSDRFSAERPKGSFSTLEIQRTEQGDSAMYLCASSPGQGAYEQYFGPGTRLTVT.

The rearrangement uses TRBV2 and TRBJ2-6, with a tentative D call TRBD2 (6 bases). V was trimmed by 4 bases and J by 0 bases, leaving 16 bases between them. From germline, CDR1 is SNHLY and CDR2 FYNNEI. This CDR3 has 18 residues. The CDR3 loop is CASSGIAETLSGANVLTF. DNA of the CDR3: TGTGCCAGCAGTGGCATAGCGGAGACCCTCTCTGGGGCCAACGTCCTGACTTTC.

Only one count was recorded for this clone. The V gene is TRBV5-6, the J gene TRBJ1-2, with a possible D match to TRBD1 (5 bases). This CDR3 has 13 residues. In germline, CDR1 is SGHDT, CDR2 YYEEEE. Trimming shortened V by 5 bases and J by 4 bases, and 12 bases separated the two germline ends. For the CDR3, the DNA is TGTGCCAGCAGATCTAGGGGTTTCTATGGCTACACCTTC. Amino acid sequence: CASRSRGFYGYTF.

The chain employs TRBV6-4 and TRBJ2-5; possibly TRBD1 for D (6 bases). The ends were cut back, 3 bases at V and 5 bases at J, with 22 bases in the middle. CDR1 is MRHNA and CDR2 is SNTAGT in the germline V gene. The length of the CDR3 is 17 residues. The CDR3 sequence is CASSDRTSGTWQETQYF. In nucleotides, the CDR3 is TGTGCCAGCAGTGATCGGACTTCCGGGACATGGCAGGAGACCCAGTACTTC.

The chain links TRBV29-1 to TRBJ2-2; 7 bases fit TRBD2. The germline V gene has CDR1 SQVTM and CDR2 ANQGSEA. CDR3 length: 11 residues. V shed 5 bases, J shed 6 bases, and the junction held 0 bases outside the gene matches. The CDR3 loop reads CSVLAAGELFF. The CDR3 DNA reads TGCAGCGTTCTAGCGGCCGGGGAGCTGTTTTTT.

The chain joins TRBV19 to TRBJ1-4, with D possibly TRBD1 on 5 matching bases. V lost 3 bases, J lost 7 bases, and 12 bases lay in between. The CDR3 is 14 residues long. Germline loops: CDR1 LNHDA, CDR2 SQIVND (reference sequence). This chain's CDR3 is CASSIWGKFEKLFF. The CDR3 DNA reads TGTGCCAGTAGTATTTGGGGGAAGTTTGAAAAACTGTTTTTT. The variable domain in full, completed from reference TRBV19 and TRBJ1-4, reads DGGITQSPKYLFRKEGQNVTLSCEQNLNHDAMYWYRQDPGQGLRLIYYSQIVNDFQKGDIAEGYSVSREKKESFPLTVTSAQKNPTAFYLCASSIWGKFEKLFFGSGTQLSVL.

J is TRBJ2-7 and V is TRBV13, with 8 bases matching TRBD2. There are 16 residues in the CDR3. The V segment lost 2 bases and the J segment 4 bases; nucleotides outside the gene matches: 10. Germline CDR1 reads PRHDT; CDR2 reads FYEKMQ (reference sequence). The CDR3 region has the DNA TGTGCCAGCAGCTTAACGTATGGGACTAGGGATTACGAGCAGTACTTC. This encodes CASSLTYGTRDYEQYF.